This paragraph reports one T cell receptor (beta chain). This clonotype appeared many times. It has no known antigen specificity. Per-base quality was not reported, and no clone a single base away is much larger than it. The sample's time point, from its label and the paper: newly diagnosed GD, antithyroid drugs for less than 3 months. For both TCR sequencing and RNA sequencing, RNA was extracted from PBMCs in TRIzol. The diagnosis of Graves' disease followed American Thyroid Association guidelines. Patients for the study were recruited at an endocrinology department in Xi'an, China. Each patient gave about 10 milliliters of peripheral blood, collected in an EDTA anticoagulant tube. Ficoll Paque Plus density gradient separation was used to isolate PBMCs, and no further T cell sorting was performed. An Agilent 2100 Bioanalyzer and agarose gel were used to check RNA quality, and a NanoDrop 2000 was used to measure RNA concentration.

The record originates from a study of regulatory T cells in long-lasting Graves disease (dated by TCRdb to the early 2020s). At the level of the whole study: Newly diagnosed Graves' disease patients had taken antithyroid drugs for less than 3 months. Patients with persistent Graves' disease were compared with patients with newly diagnosed Graves' disease using TCR sequencing and RNA sequencing of peripheral blood. The study was conducted in China and was registered as a clinical trial. A total of 33 samples were covered by TCR sequencing, comprising approximately 13 persistent and around 20 newly diagnosed Graves' disease patients.

Results the study describes overall, beyond this receptor: The study examined only peripheral blood because the primary lesion, thyroid tissue, could not be accessed. Compared with newly diagnosed patients, persistent Graves' disease patients had lower TCR Shannon entropy and fewer highly expanded clones, which suggests clonal expansion. TRBV28, TRBJ1-2 and TRBJ2-5 were preferentially used in persistent disease, while TRBV20-1 and TRBJ2-1 were favored in newly diagnosed disease. More public clonotypes were shared among persistent patients (roughly 2,900) than among newly diagnosed patients (roughly 1,000). Sequencing and analysis were limited to the TCR beta chain. The authors acknowledged the small sample size as a limitation that may reduce accuracy.

The method behind the library was multiplex PCR. The sequencing machine was an Illumina HiSeq 4000. iRepertoire HTBI primers and Arm-PCR amplification of CDR3 regions were used to construct TCR beta libraries. PCR products were gel purified before sequencing. Concerning the study's data processing: Across samples, approximately 68 TRBV and 15 or so TRBJ segments were identified and used for gene usage analysis of CDR3 amino acid clonotypes. Filtered high-quality paired reads were merged into contigs using COPE and FqMerger. Contigs were aligned with BLAST to IMGT TRBV, TRBD and TRBJ reference genes, and CDR3 was defined per IMGT. Any clonotype with a frequency above 0.1% was classified as a highly expanded clone. Shannon entropy served as the measure of repertoire diversity, while the Gini coefficient captured V-J evenness. A clonotype found in more than one individual was treated as public. Using fastp trimming at Q25 and MiXCR clonotype assembly, TCRdb reanalyzed the public sequencing data and kept in-frame beta chains. Rows are combined by CDR3 protein, so each entry shows the most common genes and DNA. What appears here as the V and J calls and clone size reflects TCRdb's work, not the paper's. Within this sample are some 250,000 distinct CDR3 sequences, with 15% to 20% of them counted one time only. The ten largest clones add up to approximately 20% of the sample.

The CDR3 sequence holds 14 residues, the cysteine and phenylalanine included. Left in the record is the CDR3 DNA by itself, 42 bases read in frame from the first base. The V end gives up 6 bases and the J end 7 bases, leaving 9 bases in the junction not matched to a gene. CDR1 and CDR2 are read off the germline V gene as SGHTA and FQGNSA. The sequence links TRBV7-2 to TRBJ2-7, with TRBD2 matching 10 junction bases. The sample consisted of peripheral blood mononuclear cells (PBMCs), taken at new diagnosis, from a patient treated with antithyroid drugs. The receptor's source is a female donor with Graves disease. The CDR3: CASRSSGRAREQYF. The DNA sequence is given as TGTGCCAGCAGGTCAAGCGGGAGGGCCAGGGAGCAGTACTTC.